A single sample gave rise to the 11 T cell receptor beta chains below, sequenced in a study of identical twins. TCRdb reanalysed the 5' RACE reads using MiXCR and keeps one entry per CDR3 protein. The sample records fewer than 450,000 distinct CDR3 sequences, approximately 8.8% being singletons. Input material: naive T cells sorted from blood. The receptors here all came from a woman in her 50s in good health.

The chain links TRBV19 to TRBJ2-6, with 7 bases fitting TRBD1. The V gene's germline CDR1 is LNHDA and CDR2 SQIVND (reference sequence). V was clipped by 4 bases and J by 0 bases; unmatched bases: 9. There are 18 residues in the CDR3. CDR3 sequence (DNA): TGTGCCAGTAGTACACCGGGACAGCGATACTCTGGGGCCAACGTCCTGACTTTC. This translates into CASSTPGQRYSGANVLTF.

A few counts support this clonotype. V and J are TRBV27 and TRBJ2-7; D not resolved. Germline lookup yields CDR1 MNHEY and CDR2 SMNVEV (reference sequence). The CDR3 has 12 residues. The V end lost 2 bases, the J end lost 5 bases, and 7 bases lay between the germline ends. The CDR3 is CASSLDPHEQYV. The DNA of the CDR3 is TGTGCCAGCAGTTTAGACCCTCACGAGCAGTACGTC.

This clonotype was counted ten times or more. CDR3 protein: CSARTGITGNTIYF. The CDR3 DNA is TGCAGTGCTAGAACCGGGATTACAGGAAACACCATATATTTT. V and J are TRBV20-1 and TRBJ1-3; no firm D call. Looked up from germline, CDR1 is DFQATT and CDR2 is SNEGSKA (reference sequence). V gave up 2 bases and J gave up 4 bases, with 12 bases separating them. The CDR3 is made up of 14 amino acids.

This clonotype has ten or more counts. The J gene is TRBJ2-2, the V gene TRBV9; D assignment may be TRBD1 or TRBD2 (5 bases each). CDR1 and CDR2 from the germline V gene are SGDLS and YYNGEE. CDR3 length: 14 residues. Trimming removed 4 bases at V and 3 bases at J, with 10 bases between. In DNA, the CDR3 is TGTGCCAGCAGCCGGGACCCCTACACCGGGGAGCTGTTTTTT. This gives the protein CASSRDPYTGELFF.

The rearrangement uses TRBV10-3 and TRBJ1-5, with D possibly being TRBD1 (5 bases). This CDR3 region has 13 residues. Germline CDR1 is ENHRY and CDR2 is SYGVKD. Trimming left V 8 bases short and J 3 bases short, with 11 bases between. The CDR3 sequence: CAIRDSNNQPQHF. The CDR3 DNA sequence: TGTGCCATCCGAGACAGCAACAATCAGCCCCAGCATTTT.

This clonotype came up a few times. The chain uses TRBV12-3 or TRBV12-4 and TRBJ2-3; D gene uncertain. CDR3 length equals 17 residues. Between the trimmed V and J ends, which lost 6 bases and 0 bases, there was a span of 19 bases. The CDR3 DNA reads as TGTGCCAGCAGCTCACCACCCGGACGGACGAGCACAGATACGCAGTATTTT. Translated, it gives CASSSPPGRTSTDTQYF.

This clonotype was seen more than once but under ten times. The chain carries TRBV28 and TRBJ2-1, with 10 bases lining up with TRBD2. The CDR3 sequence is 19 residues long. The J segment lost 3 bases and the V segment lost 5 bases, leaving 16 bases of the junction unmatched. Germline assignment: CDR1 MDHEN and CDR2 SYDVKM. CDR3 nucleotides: TGTGCCAGCAGTGCGGGGAGGGGTGCTAGCGGGAGATACTACAATGAGCAGTTCTTC. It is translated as CASSAGRGASGRYYNEQFF.

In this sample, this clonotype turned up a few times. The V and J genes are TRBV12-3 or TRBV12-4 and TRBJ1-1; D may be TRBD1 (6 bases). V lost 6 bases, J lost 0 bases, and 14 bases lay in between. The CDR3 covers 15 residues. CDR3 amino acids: CASSLLGQMNTEAFF. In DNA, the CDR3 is TGTGCCAGCAGCCTACTCGGACAGATGAACACTGAAGCTTTCTTT.

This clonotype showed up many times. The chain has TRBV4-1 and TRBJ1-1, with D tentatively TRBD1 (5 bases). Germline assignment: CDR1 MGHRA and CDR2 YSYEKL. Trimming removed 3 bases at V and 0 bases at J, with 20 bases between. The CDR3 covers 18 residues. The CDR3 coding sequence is TGCGCCAGCAGCCAGCCCAAAACGGCGGGGGGTATGAACACTGAAGCTTTCTTT. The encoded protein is CASSQPKTAGGMNTEAFF.

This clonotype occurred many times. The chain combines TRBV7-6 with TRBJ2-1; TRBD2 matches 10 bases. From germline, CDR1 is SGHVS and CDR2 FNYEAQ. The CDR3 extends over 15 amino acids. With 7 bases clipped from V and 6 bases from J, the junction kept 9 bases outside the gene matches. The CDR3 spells CASTSLAGVFNEQFF. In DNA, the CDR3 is TGTGCCAGCACCAGTCTAGCGGGAGTATTCAATGAGCAGTTCTTC.

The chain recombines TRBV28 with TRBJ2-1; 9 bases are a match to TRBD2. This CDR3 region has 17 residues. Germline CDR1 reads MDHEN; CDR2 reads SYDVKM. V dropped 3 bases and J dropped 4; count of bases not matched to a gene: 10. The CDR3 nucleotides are TGTGCCAGCAGTTTCTTGGCTAGCGGGACGGGTTACAATGAGCAGTTCTTC. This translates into CASSFLASGTGYNEQFF.